The rows below give T cell receptor beta chains drawn from one sample of a study of T cell changes during pregnancy in multiple sclerosis. Some clones are missing from TCRdb's copy, which holds only in-frame ones; the method was immunoSEQ multiplex PCR. The sample shows approximately 92,000 clones, roughly 90% of them seen only once. This material consisted of peripheral blood, taken in the first trimester of pregnancy. These TCRs come from a female donor with multiple sclerosis, enrolled in a pregnancy study. Each CDR3 is given with its conserved first and last residue. A D gene is named only where the DNA matches it firmly. The size entry is marked missing in some rows and otherwise reads once, few, many or a size class.

j_gene: TRBJ1-1
v_gene: TRBV6-5
d_gene: -
abundance: few
CDR3aa: CASSYSGLTEAFF
CDR3nt: TGTGCCAGCAGTTACTCGGGACTCACTGAAGCTTTCTTT

j_gene: TRBJ1-1
v_gene: TRBV6-5
d_gene: -
abundance: -
CDR3aa: CASSYSGLWDTEAFF
CDR3nt: TGTGCCAGCAGTTACTCGGGGCTTTGGGACACTGAAGCTTTCTTT

j_gene: TRBJ1-5
v_gene: TRBV7-9
d_gene: -
abundance: -
CDR3aa: CASSLGGGSNQPQHF
CDR3nt: TGTGCCAGCAGCTTAGGAGGGGGTAGCAATCAGCCCCAGCATTTT

j_gene: TRBJ2-3
v_gene: TRBV9
d_gene: TRBD2
abundance: -
CDR3aa: CASSETGLAIDTQYF
CDR3nt: TGTGCCAGCAGCGAAACGGGACTAGCGATAGATACGCAGTATTTT

j_gene: TRBJ2-3
v_gene: TRBV13
d_gene: -
abundance: -
CDR3aa: CASSWRGGRGGSADTQYF
CDR3nt: TGTGCCAGCAGCTGGAGGGGGGGGAGGGGAGGGTCGGCAGATACGCAGTATTTT

j_gene: TRBJ1-3
v_gene: TRBV9
d_gene: -
abundance: -
CDR3aa: CASSPSGSSGNTIYF
CDR3nt: TGTGCCAGCAGCCCTTCCGGGTCCTCTGGAAACACCATATATTTT

j_gene: TRBJ1-2
v_gene: TRBV4-1
d_gene: TRBD1
abundance: -
CDR3aa: CASSQGAGGANYGYTF
CDR3nt: TGCGCCAGCAGCCAAGGCGCAGGGGGAGCTAACTATGGCTACACCTTC

j_gene: TRBJ2-1
v_gene: TRBV27
d_gene: TRBD1
abundance: -
CDR3aa: CASSTPGQGSYEQFF
CDR3nt: TGTGCCAGCAGCACCCCGGGACAGGGTAGTTATGAGCAGTTCTTC

j_gene: TRBJ1-4
v_gene: TRBV5-6
d_gene: TRBD1
abundance: -
CDR3aa: CASSNRDSFLFRGEKLFF
CDR3nt: TGTGCCAGCAGCAATCGGGACAGTTTTCTATTTCGTGGGGAAAAACTGTTTTTT

j_gene: TRBJ1-3
v_gene: TRBV18
d_gene: TRBD1
abundance: few
CDR3aa: CASSPAPRQGLGNTIYF
CDR3nt: TGTGCCAGCTCACCAGCCCCACGACAGGGTCTGGGAAACACCATATATTTT

j_gene: TRBJ1-1
v_gene: TRBV27
d_gene: TRBD1
abundance: -
CDR3aa: CASRLGTGTLNTEAFF
CDR3nt: TGTGCCAGCAGGTTGGGGACAGGTACCTTGAACACTGAAGCTTTCTTT

j_gene: TRBJ2-7
v_gene: TRBV19
d_gene: TRBD1
abundance: -
CDR3aa: CASSSGQGYEQYF
CDR3nt: TGTGCCTCCTCGTCGGGACAGGGGTACGAGCAGTACTTC

j_gene: TRBJ1-2
v_gene: TRBV28
d_gene: -
abundance: -
CDR3aa: CASSLRLDSQYGYTF
CDR3nt: TGTGCCAGCAGTTTACGCCTGGACAGTCAGTATGGCTACACCTTC

j_gene: TRBJ2-6
v_gene: TRBV5-4
d_gene: -
abundance: few
CDR3aa: CASSLGTDLGANVLTF
CDR3nt: TGTGCCAGCAGCTTGGGGACAGATCTAGGGGCCAACGTCCTGACTTTC

j_gene: TRBJ1-1
v_gene: TRBV6-5
d_gene: -
abundance: once
CDR3aa: CASSYQGHTEAFF
CDR3nt: TGTGCCAGCAGTTATCAGGGGCACACTGAAGCTTTCTTT

j_gene: TRBJ1-1
v_gene: TRBV20-1
d_gene: -
abundance: -
CDR3aa: CSATGNTEAFF
CDR3nt: TGCAGTGCTACCGGGAACACTGAAGCTTTCTTT

j_gene: TRBJ2-1
v_gene: TRBV7-2
d_gene: TRBD2
abundance: -
CDR3aa: CASSWTSGPNNEQFF
CDR3nt: TGTGCCAGCAGCTGGACTAGCGGGCCTAACAATGAGCAGTTCTTC

j_gene: TRBJ2-5
v_gene: TRBV11-2
d_gene: TRBD1
abundance: -
CDR3aa: CASSQRTGWEETQYF
CDR3nt: TGTGCCAGCAGCCAAAGGACAGGGTGGGAAGAGACCCAGTACTTC

j_gene: TRBJ2-1
v_gene: TRBV2
d_gene: -
abundance: -
CDR3aa: CASSEVMYNEQFF
CDR3nt: TGTGCCAGCAGTGAAGTAATGTACAATGAGCAGTTCTTC

j_gene: TRBJ2-3
v_gene: TRBV11-2
d_gene: -
abundance: -
CDR3aa: CASSPGSDTQYF
CDR3nt: TGTGCCAGCAGCCCGGGATCAGATACGCAGTATTTT

j_gene: TRBJ2-1
v_gene: TRBV7-9
d_gene: -
abundance: -
CDR3aa: CASSPSAGPSSYNEQFF
CDR3nt: TGTGCCAGCAGCCCTTCTGCAGGGCCGAGCTCCTACAATGAGCAGTTCTTC

j_gene: TRBJ1-2
v_gene: TRBV7-8
d_gene: -
abundance: -
CDR3aa: CASSPNVVSGYTF
CDR3nt: TGTGCCAGCAGCCCTAACGTAGTTTCTGGCTACACCTTC

j_gene: TRBJ1-2
v_gene: TRBV27
d_gene: TRBD1
abundance: once
CDR3aa: CASSLGQGLSNYGYTF
CDR3nt: TGTGCCAGCAGTTTGGGACAGGGGCTCTCTAACTATGGCTACACCTTC

j_gene: TRBJ2-7
v_gene: TRBV2
d_gene: TRBD1
abundance: once
CDR3aa: CASRQPGQGFGEQYF
CDR3nt: TGTGCCAGCAGGCAACCGGGACAGGGTTTTGGGGAGCAGTACTTC

j_gene: TRBJ2-1
v_gene: TRBV5-1
d_gene: TRBD2
abundance: -
CDR3aa: CASSLAGGSLNEQFF
CDR3nt: TGCGCCAGCAGCTTAGCGGGGGGCAGTCTCAATGAGCAGTTCTTC

j_gene: TRBJ2-1
v_gene: TRBV27
d_gene: TRBD2
abundance: -
CDR3aa: CASSGGRALLGDEQFF
CDR3nt: TGTGCCAGTTCGGGCGGGAGGGCCCTCCTAGGGGATGAGCAGTTCTTC